A selection of T cell receptor beta chains follows, all from one sample in a study of CD8 T cells in ankylosing spondylitis. In TCRdb, the 5' RACE reads were re-called with MiXCR into one record per CDR3 protein. The table has 200,000 to 250,000 distinct CDR3 sequences, roughly 10% seen once; the top ten hold 6% to 8%. The sample consisted of blood, either unsorted or a sorted T cell fraction (not recorded which). Every receptor here comes from a male donor with ankylosing spondylitis or in good health (not recorded which). Both conserved end residues are part of each CDR3. A D gene is named only where the DNA matches it firmly. The listing skips clone size in some rows; elsewhere it reads once, few, many or a size class.

-,-,TRBJ2-1,TRBV7-2,CASSPMLGAYNEQIF,TGTGCCAGCAGCCCTATGCTGGGGGCCTACAATGAGCAGATCTTC
-,-,TRBJ2-5,TRBV29-1,CSGGVETQYF,TGCAGCGGGGGGGTAGAGACCCAGTACTTC
few,TRBD1,TRBJ2-2,TRBV14,CASSPLGQGSTGELFF,TGTGCCAGCAGCCCTTTGGGACAGGGAAGCACCGGGGAGCTGTTTTTT
many,TRBD1,TRBJ2-7,TRBV20-1,CSATRQGVSYEQYF,TGCAGTGCCACTAGACAGGGCGTCTCCTACGAGCAGTACTTC
many,-,TRBJ1-2,TRBV3-1,CASSQEPGLFAYGYTF,TGTGCCAGCAGCCAAGAACCAGGGCTTTTCGCCTATGGCTACACCTTC
many,-,TRBJ1-1,TRBV5-1,CASSLGQAVTEAFF,TGCGCCAGCAGCTTAGGGCAGGCTGTCACTGAAGCTTTCTTT
-,-,TRBJ1-1,TRBV11-2,CASSPGLWSEAFF,TGTGCCAGCAGCCCGGGCCTGTGGTCTGAAGCTTTCTTT
-,-,TRBJ2-1,TRBV3-1,CASSQDPYSTASSYNEQFF,TGTGCCAGCAGCCAAGACCCCTACTCGACAGCCAGCTCCTACAATGAGCAGTTCTTC
many,-,TRBJ2-1,TRBV7-8,CASSPLEGGPWDEQFF,TGTGCCAGCAGCCCCCTCGAGGGCGGACCTTGGGATGAGCAGTTCTTC
many,-,TRBJ1-1,TRBV12-3/TRBV12-4,CASSFAKPGGTEAFF,TGTGCCAGCAGTTTTGCCAAGCCGGGTGGCACTGAAGCTTTCTTT
few,-,TRBJ2-5,TRBV5-1,CASSLAASEETQYF,TGCGCCAGCAGCTTGGCTGCGAGCGAAGAGACCCAGTACTTC
many,TRBD1,TRBJ1-2,TRBV20-1,CSARVPGQGKEYYGYTF,TGCAGTGCTAGAGTACCGGGACAGGGGAAGGAGTACTATGGCTACACCTTC
many,TRBD2,TRBJ2-7,TRBV2,CASSAASGARHEQYF,TGTGCCAGCAGTGCTGCTAGCGGGGCTAGGCACGAGCAGTACTTC
-,TRBD1,TRBJ2-5,TRBV29-1,CSVFRGSGETQYF,TGCAGCGTCTTCAGGGGGTCTGGAGAGACCCAGTACTTC
few,-,TRBJ2-2,TRBV7-6,CASTLISTGELFF,TGTGCCAGCACCTTAATCAGCACCGGGGAGCTGTTTTTT
-,TRBD1,TRBJ1-2,TRBV7-3,CASSPGTGDHGYTF,TGTGCCAGCAGCCCCGGGACAGGGGATCATGGCTACACCTTC
many,-,TRBJ2-1,TRBV12-3/TRBV12-4,CASSLGTISSYNEQFF,TGTGCCAGCAGTTTGGGCACAATAAGCTCCTACAATGAGCAGTTCTTC
few,-,TRBJ2-1,TRBV5-4,CASSLLRGISSYNEQFF,TGTGCCAGCAGCTTGCTCAGAGGAATCAGTTCCTACAATGAGCAGTTCTTC
many,-,TRBJ2-1,TRBV9,CASSVDKLGNLGGQFF,TGTGCCAGCAGCGTAGATAAGCTGGGCAACTTGGGTGGGCAGTTCTTC
many,TRBD2,TRBJ2-7,TRBV2,CASVLAGGYEQYF,TGTGCCAGCGTACTAGCGGGGGGCTACGAGCAGTACTTC
many,-,TRBJ2-7,TRBV20-1,CSAMLGYEQYF,TGCAGTGCTATGTTAGGTTACGAGCAGTACTTC
-,-,TRBJ2-5,TRBV12-3/TRBV12-4,CASSKGDQETQYF,TGTGCCAGCAGCAAAGGGGATCAAGAGACCCAGTACTTC
-,-,TRBJ1-2,TRBV5-5,CASSLAPEGYGYTF,TGTGCCAGCAGCTTGGCCCCCGAGGGGTATGGCTACACCTTC
-,-,TRBJ1-2,TRBV6-2/TRBV6-3,CASSSVGLNYGYTF,TGTGCCAGCAGTTCTGTGGGACTTAACTATGGCTACACCTTC
few,TRBD2,TRBJ2-3,TRBV20-1,CSASGRTSTDTQYF,TGCAGTGCTAGCGGGAGGACTAGCACAGATACGCAGTATTTT
few,-,TRBJ1-3,TRBV7-2,CASSLVGLRTRGNTIYF,TGTGCCAGCAGCTTAGTTGGGCTCCGGACGCGAGGAAACACCATATATTTT
few,-,TRBJ2-1,TRBV9,CASSPLAGYNEQFF,TGTGCCAGCAGCCCACTCGCGGGTTACAATGAGCAGTTCTTC
-,-,TRBJ2-3,TRBV19,CASGGAYTQYF,TGTGCCAGTGGGGGCGCCTATACGCAGTATTTT
few,-,TRBJ2-6,TRBV20-1,CSARQPSSGANVLTF,TGCAGTGCTAGACAGCCTAGCTCTGGGGCCAACGTCCTGACTTTC
many,-,TRBJ2-7,TRBV5-1,CASSLASGVGVPYEQYF,TGCGCCAGCAGCTTGGCCTCGGGGGTCGGTGTTCCCTACGAGCAGTACTTC
many,-,TRBJ2-1,TRBV5-5,CASSSFVVGNEQFF,TGTGCCAGCAGCTCGTTCGTAGTGGGAAATGAGCAGTTCTTC
many,TRBD1,TRBJ2-5,TRBV13,CASSGRQGGETQYF,TGTGCCAGCAGCGGCAGACAGGGTGGGGAGACCCAGTACTTC
-,-,TRBJ1-5,TRBV6-1,CASRPVPYSNQPQHF,TGTGCCAGCAGACCCGTCCCCTATAGCAATCAGCCCCAGCATTTT
many,-,TRBJ2-3,TRBV12-3/TRBV12-4,CASSPGPRGTDTQYF,TGTGCCTCAAGCCCAGGTCCCCGAGGCACAGATACGCAGTATTTT
many,-,TRBJ1-1,TRBV2,CASKGGIEAFF,TGTGCCAGCAAGGGGGGGATTGAAGCTTTCTTT
many,-,TRBJ2-5,TRBV21-1,CASSKRLAGSRLAEKETQYF,TGTGCCAGCAGCAAAAGGCTAGCGGGATCCCGGTTGGCTGAGAAAGAGACCCAGTACTTC
many,TRBD1,TRBJ1-6,TRBV12-3/TRBV12-4,CASSRGTGVSPLHF,TGTGCCAGCAGTCGGGGGACAGGCGTTTCTCCCCTCCACTTT
few,-,TRBJ2-2,TRBV5-1,CASSYPEGLNTGELFF,TGCGCCAGCAGCTATCCGGAGGGCTTGAACACCGGGGAGCTGTTTTTT
many,-,TRBJ2-3,TRBV7-2,CASSLGVADTQYF,TGTGCCAGCAGCTTAGGGGTTGCGGATACGCAGTATTTT
few,-,TRBJ2-3,TRBV6-4,CASSPGETGSDTQYF,TGTGCCAGCAGCCCGGGGGAGACAGGGTCGGATACGCAGTATTTT
few,-,TRBJ2-5,TRBV5-7,CASSFPETQYF,TGTGCCAGCAGCTTTCCGGAGACCCAGTACTTC
many,-,TRBJ1-2,TRBV12-3/TRBV12-4,CASSLTGPPTVFGYTF,TGTGCCAGCAGTTTAACAGGGCCCCCCACAGTTTTCGGCTACACCTTC
many,-,TRBJ1-1,TRBV5-1,CASSFAGLGGNTEAFF,TGCGCCAGCAGCTTTGCAGGGCTTGGGGGGAACACTGAAGCTTTCTTT
many,-,TRBJ2-3,TRBV28,CASSLLSGTSTDTQYF,TGTGCCAGCAGTTTATTATCAGGGACGAGCACAGATACGCAGTATTTT
many,-,TRBJ1-6,TRBV12-3/TRBV12-4,CASSLSGSYSPLHF,TGTGCCAGCAGTTTGAGCGGGTCTTATTCACCCCTCCACTTT
many,TRBD1,TRBJ1-2,TRBV5-5,CASSLALGTEIYGYTF,TGTGCCAGCAGCTTGGCCTTAGGGACAGAGATCTATGGCTACACCTTC
-,-,TRBJ1-6,TRBV3-1,CASSQTRGGGDRSPLHF,TGTGCCAGCAGCCAAACCCGTGGAGGTGGTGATCGTTCACCCCTCCACTTT
-,-,TRBJ2-2,TRBV11-1,CASSPITIRGQGNAGELFF,TGTGCCAGCAGCCCGATCACTATACGAGGGCAGGGCAACGCCGGGGAGCTGTTTTTT
few,-,TRBJ2-3,TRBV12-5,CASGFATDTQYF,TGTGCTAGTGGTTTTGCAACAGATACGCAGTATTTT
many,TRBD1,TRBJ2-1,TRBV5-1,CASSFSTGVNEQFF,TGCGCCAGCAGCTTCTCGACAGGGGTTAATGAGCAGTTCTTC
many,-,TRBJ2-3,TRBV29-1,CSVEEGELVPDTQYF,TGCAGCGTTGAAGAGGGAGAACTAGTCCCAGATACGCAGTATTTT
-,-,TRBJ2-5,TRBV7-9,CASSLGWESETQYF,TGTGCCAGCAGCTTAGGATGGGAGTCGGAGACCCAGTACTTC
-,-,TRBJ1-3,TRBV28,CASRTLRLSGNTIYF,TGTGCCAGCAGGACCCTCCGGCTATCTGGAAACACCATATATTTT